The 8 T cell receptor beta chains given below trace back to one sample, sequenced in a study of Ad26.COV2.S vaccination and SARS-CoV-2 variants. Treatment: roughly 18 received Ad26.COV2.S at low or high dose, single or two shots; about 5 received placebo; per-sample allocation not given. Sampling was performed 63 days after the first vaccine or placebo injection. Profiling relied on immunoSEQ multiplex PCR, and the TCRdb table lists in-frame clones only, not all of them. This table has hundreds of thousands of clones, approximately 92% appearing once. The material was peripheral blood, obtained in a trial of Ad26.COV2.S vaccine versus placebo. The receptors shown here come from a person between 18 and 60 years old who received the Ad26.COV2.S COVID-19 vaccine or a placebo.

This clone was detected a few times. The CDR3 coding sequence is TGTGCCAGCAGTTACTCGTCGGTTCGTGGCTACACCTTC. Residues: CASSYSSVRGYTF. V is TRBV6-5 and J is TRBJ1-2, with D unresolved. The CDR3 is 13 amino acids. Germline loops: CDR1 MNHEY, CDR2 SVGAGI. Trimming took off 0 bases at V and 7 bases at J, with 9 bases between the two ends.

This clone was seen just once. The CDR3: CASRGLGGTQYF. For the CDR3, the DNA is TGTGCCAGCAGGGGGTTAGGGGGGACGCAGTATTTT. The V call is TRBV6-5, the J call TRBJ2-3, with D possibly called TRBD1 or TRBD2 (6 bases each). V gave up 6 bases and J gave up 9 bases, with 13 bases separating them. Per germline, CDR1 MNHEY and CDR2 SVGAGI. The CDR3 loop spans 12 amino acids.

The CDR3 DNA follows: TGTGCCAGTACGGGGGGCACAGATACGCAGTATTTT. It specifies CASTGGTDTQYF. This chain uses TRBV11-2 with TRBJ2-3, with a tentative D call TRBD2 (6 bases). CDR3 length: 12 amino acids. V dropped 9 bases and J dropped 1 base, with 8 bases sitting between them. Looked up from germline, CDR1 is SGHAT and CDR2 is FQNNGV.

The J gene is TRBJ1-2, the V gene TRBV19; D is ambiguous. The CDR3 runs 11 residues. Germline V gene lookup returns CDR1 LNHDA and CDR2 SQIVND (reference sequence). Trimming cost V 3 bases and J 7 bases, with 6 bases left between them. DNA for the CDR3: TGTGCCAGTAGTATTTTTGGTGGCTACACCTTC. Amino acid sequence: CASSIFGGYTF.

The chain is built from TRBV3-1 (or the pseudogene TRBV3-2) and TRBJ1-1; TRBD1 is a possible D gene (5 bases). Trimming stripped 1 base from V and 0 bases from J, with 18 bases between. CDR1 is LGHDT, CDR2 YNNKEL, per germline (reference sequence). The CDR3 is made up of 18 amino acids. The CDR3 is CASSQGYVRGIMNTEAFF. CDR3 in DNA: TGTGCCAGCAGCCAAGGTTATGTTCGGGGGATCATGAACACTGAAGCTTTCTTT.

This CDR3 reads CASSQTRVHETQYF. The CDR3 DNA follows: TGCGCCAGCAGCCAAACCAGGGTTCACGAGACCCAGTACTTC. The chain combines TRBV4-3 with TRBJ2-5; the D gene is possibly TRBD1 (5 bases). The V gene lost 2 bases and the J gene lost 5 bases, with 12 bases spanning the gap. The CDR3 has 14 residues. Germline loops: CDR1 LGHNA, CDR2 YSLEER.

Turning to this clone: A junction end diverges from the germline sequence, so it may reflect a read error. J is TRBJ2-7 and V is TRBV4-3; 7 nucleotides agree with TRBD2. This CDR3 has 16 amino acids. Germline V lookup: CDR1 LGHNA, CDR2 YSLEER. The CDR3 reads CASSQSAGDVAYGQYF. The DNA of the CDR3 is TGCGCCAGCAGCCAGTCGGCGGGGGACGTCGCCTACGGGCAGTACTTC.

This rearrangement joins TRBV29-1 to TRBJ2-2; possibly TRBD1 or TRBD2 for D (5 bases each). The CDR3 has 12 amino acids. Trimming stripped 6 bases from V and 2 bases from J, with 7 bases between. CDR1 SQVTM and CDR2 ANQGSEA come from the germline V gene. The CDR3: CSVGRNTGELFF. DNA for the CDR3: TGCAGCGTGGGACGCAACACCGGGGAGCTGTTTTTT.